The 21 T cell receptor beta chains listed next were all sequenced from one sample in a study of blood T cell repertoires in COVID-19. Produced via immunoSEQ multiplex PCR; TCRdb's table is partial and in-frame only. The table records around 100,000 clones, 69% of them present only once. Sequenced: peripheral blood. Every receptor here comes from a man aged 80 or over with acute or convalescent COVID-19.

The V call is TRBV7-2, the J call TRBJ1-6; 7 bases map to TRBD1. Germline assignment: CDR1 SGHTA and CDR2 FQGNSA. The ends lost 1 base at V and 7 bases at J; junction bases unmatched: 4. This CDR3 is built from 15 residues. The CDR3 loop is CASSLDLGGNSPLHF. The CDR3 bases are TGTGCCAGCAGCTTAGATCTAGGGGGCAATTCACCCCTCCACTTT.

This clone was recorded a few times. The rearrangement links TRBV5-6 to TRBJ2-5, with TRBD2 identical over 7 bases. The CDR3 totals 13 residues. Germline assignment: CDR1 SGHDT and CDR2 YYEEEE. Unmatched junction bases numbered 2, after V lost 1 base and J lost 5 bases. The CDR3 reads CASSLSGVETQYF. The CDR3 DNA reads TGTGCCAGCAGCTTGAGCGGGGTGGAGACCCAGTACTTC.

This clone occurred once. The rearrangement links TRBV7-2 to TRBJ1-5; 8 positions agree with TRBD1. With V trimmed by 8 bases and J by 0 bases, 3 bases remained unmatched. Germline V gives CDR1 SGHTA, CDR2 FQGNSA. The CDR3 runs 14 residues. CDR3 nucleotides: TGTGCCAGCTGGACAGGGATTAGCAATCAGCCCCAGCATTTT. This sequence encodes CASWTGISNQPQHF.

This clone has just one count. The V and J genes are TRBV28 and TRBJ2-4; 7 nucleotides match TRBD1. Germline V CDR1 and CDR2: MDHEN, SYDVKM. With 2 bases clipped from V and 6 bases from J, the junction kept 4 bases outside the gene matches. The CDR3 runs 14 residues. The CDR3 loop is CASSLRAGGNIQYF. For the CDR3, the DNA is TGTGCCAGCAGTTTACGGGCAGGGGGAAACATTCAGTACTTC.

Only a few counts were recorded for this clone. The rearrangement joins TRBV20-1 to TRBJ2-7; D uncertain. This CDR3 contains 11 residues. Germline V gene lookup returns CDR1 DFQATT and CDR2 SNEGSKA (reference sequence). The V and J ends lost 2 bases and 6 bases respectively, with 8 bases between them. This chain's CDR3 is CSARRSAEQYF. The CDR3, as DNA: TGCAGTGCTAGACGGAGTGCCGAGCAGTACTTC.

The V call is TRBV2, the J call TRBJ2-1; TRBD2 aligns across 10 bases. Germline V gene lookup returns CDR1 SNHLY and CDR2 FYNNEI. The length of the CDR3 is 14 residues. The V segment lost 9 bases and the J segment 3 bases; nucleotides outside the gene matches: 5. This chain's CDR3 is CARGVAGGYNEQFF. CDR3 sequence (DNA): TGTGCCAGGGGAGTAGCGGGAGGCTACAATGAGCAGTTCTTC.

Here the CDR3 reads CASSFEGGGTEAFF. The CDR3 DNA reads TGCGCCAGCAGCTTCGAAGGGGGCGGCACTGAAGCTTTCTTT. The V call is TRBV5-1, the J call TRBJ1-1; TRBD1 matches 7 bases. The CDR3 covers 14 residues. Germline CDR1 is SGHRS and CDR2 is YFSETQ. V dropped 2 bases and J dropped 4; count of bases not matched to a gene: 5.

The count of this clone is one. The CDR3 coding sequence is TGCGCCAGCAGCCAACTGGAGGGCGCAGGGGAGCTGTTTTTT. Translation gives CASSQLEGAGELFF. The chain employs TRBV5-1 and TRBJ2-2; possibly TRBD2 for D (6 bases). This CDR3 is 14 amino acids long. Germline CDR1 reads SGHRS; CDR2 reads YFSETQ. The V end was cut by 4 bases, the J end by 8 bases, with 15 bases between.

This chain links TRBV5-1 with TRBJ2-2; a possible D gene is TRBD2 (5 bases). V dropped 5 bases and J dropped 7 bases, with 15 bases sitting between them. Looked up from germline, CDR1 is SGHRS and CDR2 is YFSETQ. This CDR3 comprises 14 residues. The CDR3 reads CASSMGSSLGELFF. The CDR3 DNA reads TGCGCCAGCAGTATGGGGAGTAGTCTCGGGGAGCTGTTTTTT.

V is TRBV10-3 and J is TRBJ1-2; 8 nucleotides align to TRBD1. CDR1 and CDR2 (germline): ENHRY, SYGVKD. CDR3 length: 11 amino acids. J lost 8 bases, V lost 8 bases, and 4 bases had no gene match. The CDR3 DNA reads TGTGCCATCGAAACAGGGGGAGGCTACACCTTC. Amino acids: CAIETGGGYTF.

The rearrangement joins TRBV29-1 to TRBJ1-1; tentative D call: TRBD1 (6 bases). Germline CDR1 and CDR2: SQVTM and ANQGSEA. The CDR3 consists of 12 residues. Trimming took 7 bases from V and 6 from J, leaving 15 bases between them. In nucleotides, the CDR3 is TGCAGCGGGCGCAGGGGCTTCGCTGAAGCTTTCTTT. Its translation: CSGRRGFAEAFF. Variable domain in full (rest from reference TRBV29-1 and TRBJ1-1): SAVISQKPSRDICQRGTSLTIQCQVDSQVTMMFWYRQQPGQSLTLIATANQGSEATYESGFVIDKFPISRPNLTFSTLTVSNMSPEDSSIYLCSGRRGFAEAFFGQGTRLTVV.

This clone was recorded a few times. The chain recombines TRBV20-1 with TRBJ2-1; TRBD2 aligns across 7 bases. Germline lookup yields CDR1 DFQATT and CDR2 SNEGSKA (reference sequence). The CDR3 has 15 residues. Losses at the gene ends were 3 bases for V and 7 bases for J; bases not matched to a gene: 12. CDR3 in DNA: TGCAGTGCTAGTGCCCGCCCCTTTAGCGGGAATGAGCAGTTCTTC. It yields the protein CSASARPFSGNEQFF.

The chain uses TRBV21-1 and TRBJ2-2; the listed D gene, TRBD2, was not tested against the DNA. TRBV21-1 is a pseudogene segment. CDR3 size: 12 residues. The CDR3, as DNA: TGTGCCAGCGGGGCGGGGGCCGGGGAGCTGTTTTTT. Encoded protein: CASGAGAGELFF.

CDR3 amino acids: CASSSGLEGEQYF. The CDR3 bases are TGCGCCAGCAGCTCAGGGTTGGAAGGTGAGCAGTACTTC. The chain is built from TRBV4-1 and TRBJ2-7; possibly TRBD1 for D (5 bases). The CDR3 consists of 13 residues. Germline CDR1 and CDR2: MGHRA and YSYEKL. The ends were cut back, 5 bases at V and 7 bases at J, with 15 bases in the middle.

The V gene is TRBV19, the J gene TRBJ1-5; 9 positions agree with TRBD1. This CDR3 contains 14 residues. The germline V gene has CDR1 LNHDA and CDR2 SQIVND (reference sequence). Trimming at V came to 5 bases and at J to 10 bases, leaving 9 bases not matched to a gene. The CDR3 loop is CASSLGQGLGPQHF. CDR3 coding DNA: TGTGCCAGTAGTTTGGGACAGGGACTGGGACCCCAGCATTTT. The whole variable domain, filled in from reference TRBV19 and TRBJ1-5, reads DGGITQSPKYLFRKEGQNVTLSCEQNLNHDAMYWYRQDPGQGLRLIYYSQIVNDFQKGDIAEGYSVSREKKESFPLTVTSAQKNPTAFYLCASSLGQGLGPQHFGDGTRLSIL.

In this sample, this clone turned up many times. V gene TRBV5-6 combines with J gene TRBJ1-4; possible D gene TRBD1, 5 bases. The V end lost 0 bases, the J end lost 3 bases, and 9 bases lay between the germline ends. CDR3 length: 15 residues. Germline V gene sequence: CDR1 SGHDT, CDR2 YYEEEE. The CDR3 DNA follows: TGTGCCAGCAGCTTGGGACAGCAAGCTAATGAAAAACTGTTTTTT. Protein sequence: CASSLGQQANEKLFF.

The chain links TRBV30 to TRBJ2-1; weak D call: TRBD1 (5 bases). The CDR3 loop spans 13 amino acids. Trimming took off 2 bases at V and 10 bases at J, with 15 bases between the two ends. Germline V gene lookup returns CDR1 GTSNPN and CDR2 SVGIG (reference sequence). The CDR3 region is CAWSKGVKGEQFF. As DNA, the CDR3 is TGTGCCTGGAGTAAAGGGGTTAAAGGCGAGCAGTTCTTC. Looking up the rest from reference TRBV30 and TRBJ2-1 gives the full variable domain: SQTIHQWPATLVQPVGSPLSLECTVEGTSNPNLYWYRQAAGRGLQLLFYSVGIGQISSEVPQNLSASRPQDRQFILSSKKLLLSDSGFYLCAWSKGVKGEQFFGPGTRLTVL.

The V call is TRBV6-5, the J call TRBJ2-1, with TRBD2 as a possible D gene (8 bases). The CDR3 spans 15 residues. Germline V lookup: CDR1 MNHEY, CDR2 SVGAGI. Trimming left V 11 bases short and J 5 bases short, with 22 bases between. In DNA, the CDR3 is TGTGCCGAAGAGACAGGGTCGCGGGGGGACAATGAGCAGTTCTTC. This codes for CAEETGSRGDNEQFF.

The V and J genes are TRBV7-2 and TRBJ2-5; 8 bases align to TRBD1. CDR1 and CDR2 (germline): SGHTA, FQGNSA. This CDR3 is built from 17 residues. Trimming took 5 bases from V and 5 from J; bases not matched to a gene: 16. CDR3 in amino acids: CASSQKGQGAARETQYF. DNA for the CDR3: TGTGCCAGCAGCCAAAAAGGTCAGGGGGCCGCTCGGGAGACCCAGTACTTC. Full variable domain (outside the CDR3, taken from reference TRBV7-2 and TRBJ2-5): GAGVSQSPSNKVTEKGKDVELRCDPISGHTALYWYRQSLGQGLEFLIYFQGNSAPDKSGLPSDRFSAERTGGSVSTLTIQRTQQEDSAVYLCASSQKGQGAARETQYFGPGTRLLVL.

This clone has just one count. DNA of the CDR3: TGTGCCAGCAGCCCCATTTATGGCAACTATGGCTACACCTTC. It translates to CASSPIYGNYGYTF. The J gene is TRBJ1-2, the V gene TRBV3-1 (or the pseudogene TRBV3-2); D remains unclear. V was clipped by 4 bases and J by 2 bases, with 11 bases between them. The CDR3 has 14 residues. The germline CDR1 and CDR2 sequences are LGHDT and YNNKEL (reference sequence).

This clone was observed at least ten times. The chain has TRBV4-3 and TRBJ2-7, with 10 bases fitting TRBD1. The trim removed 4 bases at V and 0 bases at J, leaving 3 bases unmatched. The CDR3 is 15 amino acids. CDR1 and CDR2 from the germline V gene are LGHNA and YSLEER. The CDR3 sequence is CASSLGDRGSYEQYF. The CDR3 bases are TGCGCCAGCAGCCTCGGGGACAGGGGCTCCTACGAGCAGTACTTC.